These 23 T cell receptor beta chains were sequenced from one sample in a study of blood T cells in healthy people across ages. It was with a sample-barcoded 5' primer and a J-beta primer mix that a second PCR of about 7 to 12 cycles was run. TCRdb reprocessed the 5' RACE reads via MiXCR and lists one record per CDR3 protein. The table shows more than 900,000 distinct CDR3 sequences, with roughly 24% occurring only once. This sample also belongs to another study, concerning T cells of mothers and their children.

The source material was blood. These receptors originate from a girl aged 2-10 years in good health.

Only one count was recorded for this clonotype. For the CDR3, the DNA is TGCAGTGCACAGACATTTAAGGGACTAGGTCTGTTCTTC. Amino acid sequence: CSAQTFKGLGLFF. This chain links TRBV20-1 with TRBJ2-1; 8 bases align to TRBD2. Germline values: CDR1 DFQATT, CDR2 SNEGSKA (reference sequence). The CDR3 runs to 13 residues. The trim removed 6 bases at V and 15 bases at J, leaving 16 bases unmatched.

The rearrangement links TRBV3-1 to TRBJ2-6, with D perhaps matching TRBD1 or TRBD2 (6 bases each). The length of the CDR3 is 20 residues. V was pared by 4 bases and J by 2 bases, with 24 bases between. Per germline, CDR1 LGHDT and CDR2 YNNKEL (reference sequence). DNA for the CDR3: TGTGCCAGCAGCCCCTTCCAAGGGGGAGGATATCTAGCTGGGGCCAACGTCCTGACTTTC. Translating gives CASSPFQGGGYLAGANVLTF. The complete variable domain, with remaining parts taken from reference TRBV3-1 and TRBJ2-6, reads DTAVSQTPKYLVTQMGNDKSIKCEQNLGHDTMYWYKQDSKKFLKIMFSYNNKELIINETVPNRFSPKSPDKAHLNLHINSLELGDSAVYFCASSPFQGGGYLAGANVLTFGAGSRLTVL.

This chain joins TRBV4-2 and TRBJ2-3; D is unclear. This CDR3 has 15 amino acids. The V end lost 1 base, the J end lost 1 base, and 9 bases lay between the germline ends. Germline V gene lookup returns CDR1 LGHNA and CDR2 YNFKEQ. The CDR3 coding sequence is TGTGCCAGCAGCCAAGGACTCCCAGGCACAGATACGCAGTATTTT. It specifies CASSQGLPGTDTQYF.

Remarks on this clonotype: A read error may produce the germline difference seen at one junction end. The chain joins TRBV5-8 to TRBJ2-5, with TRBD1 as a possible D gene (6 bases). The CDR3 runs to 14 residues. Per the germline V gene, CDR1 is SGHTS and CDR2 is YDEGEE. Written as DNA, the CDR3 is TGTGCCAGCAGCCCAGGGGCTTACCAAGTGACCCAGTACTTC. This codes for CASSPGAYQVTQYF.

In DNA, the CDR3 is TGCAGTGCTAGAGCTGGGGGAGGGGAGTACGAGCAGTACTTC. Translating gives CSARAGGGEYEQYF. V usage is TRBV20-1 and J usage is TRBJ2-7; TRBD2 aligns across 7 bases. This CDR3 has 14 residues. V was clipped by 1 base and J by 4 bases; unmatched bases: 7. The germline V gene has CDR1 DFQATT and CDR2 SNEGSKA (reference sequence).

In this sample, this clonotype turned up a few times. The chain joins TRBV7-9 to TRBJ2-3; no reliable D call. The length of the CDR3 is 12 residues. From germline, CDR1 is SEHNR and CDR2 FQNEAQ (reference sequence). The V end lost 4 bases, the J end lost 6 bases, and 8 bases lay between the germline ends. Written as DNA, the CDR3 is TGTGCCAGCAGCTACGCGAGGGATACGCAGTATTTT. Protein: CASSYARDTQYF.

This sequence joins TRBV9 and TRBJ1-3; D unresolved. V was pared by 1 base and J by 3 bases, with 11 bases between. Germline V gives CDR1 SGDLS, CDR2 YYNGEE. The CDR3 totals 15 residues. The CDR3 is CASSVWASGGNTIYF. For the CDR3, the DNA is TGTGCCAGCAGCGTATGGGCGAGCGGTGGAAACACCATATATTTT.

This clonotype was observed a few times. This chain connects TRBV4-1 to TRBJ2-7; D is uncertain. The germline V and J ends were trimmed by 1 base and 3 bases, with 13 bases remaining between them. The CDR3 spans 15 residues. Germline V gene data show CDR1 as MGHRA and CDR2 as YSYEKL. CDR3 coding DNA: TGCGCCAGCAGCCAAGTGACGTCAGATTACTACGAGCAGTACTTC. Its protein is CASSQVTSDYYEQYF.

This clonotype appeared a few times. Without the conserved terminal phenylalanine or tryptophan, this CDR3 likely stems from a read error. The rearrangement joins TRBV9 to TRBJ2-3; D gene ambiguous. The ends were cut back, 0 bases at V and 0 bases at J, with 11 bases in the middle. The CDR3 is made up of 16 amino acids. Germline values: CDR1 SGDLS, CDR2 YYNGEE. The CDR3 coding sequence is TGTGCCAGCAGCGTAGAACCCGGTACTAGCACAGATACGCAGTATCTT. It encodes CASSVEPGTSTDTQYL.

At least ten counts were recorded for this clonotype. V and J are TRBV9 and TRBJ1-2; D remains unclear. Trimming shortened V by 6 bases and J by 4 bases, and 13 bases separated the two germline ends. CDR3 length: 13 residues. Germline V gene sequence: CDR1 SGDLS, CDR2 YYNGEE. The CDR3 region has the DNA TGTGCCAGCAAGCGCTATCTGGGCTATGGCTACACCTTC. Translating gives CASKRYLGYGYTF.

The V call is TRBV5-1, the J call TRBJ2-1; 8 bases align to TRBD1. CDR3 size: 17 residues. With V trimmed by 3 bases and J by 3 bases, 11 bases remained unmatched. CDR1 is SGHRS and CDR2 is YFSETQ in the germline V gene. CDR3 nucleotides: TGCGCCAGCAGCTGGACCATCGGGACAGGTGACTACAATGAGCAGTTCTTC. This encodes CASSWTIGTGDYNEQFF. The full variable domain, in which reference TRBV5-1 and TRBJ2-1 provide the parts outside the CDR3, is KAGVTQTPRYLIKTRGQQVTLSCSPISGHRSVSWYQQTPGQGLQFLFEYFSETQRNKGNFPGRFSGRQFSNSRSEMNVSTLELGDSALYLCASSWTIGTGDYNEQFFGPGTRLTVL.

This clonotype has more than one count but fewer than ten. This chain joins TRBV10-3 and TRBJ1-4, with D tentatively TRBD1 (5 bases). There are 13 residues in the CDR3. Looked up from germline, CDR1 is ENHRY and CDR2 is SYGVKD. Trimming cost V 7 bases and J 12 bases, with 18 bases left between them. CDR3 amino acids: CAITDGRDEQLFF. The CDR3 coding sequence is TGTGCCATCACCGACGGACGGGACGAGCAACTGTTTTTT.

The sample holds a few counts of this clonotype. The rearrangement uses TRBV25-1 and TRBJ1-1; D call uncertain. Looked up from germline, CDR1 is MGHDK and CDR2 is SYGVNS. The CDR3 covers 14 residues. The V end lost 3 bases, the J end lost 4 bases, and 12 bases lay between the germline ends. The CDR3 DNA reads as TGTGCCAGCAGTGACGGCCTAGGGTTCACTGAAGCTTTCTTT. It specifies CASSDGLGFTEAFF.

This clonotype was seen a handful of times. This chain joins TRBV3-1 and TRBJ2-7; 7 bases align to TRBD2. V gave up 2 bases and J gave up 2 bases; unmatched junction bases: 6. CDR3 size: 15 residues. Germline V gene sequence: CDR1 LGHDT, CDR2 YNNKEL (reference sequence). CDR3 sequence (DNA): TGTGCCAGCAGCCAAATCCCTAGCGGACCCTACGAGCAGTACTTC. Its protein is CASSQIPSGPYEQYF.

The chain is built from TRBV6-2 or TRBV6-3 and TRBJ1-2; D not resolved. This CDR3 comprises 11 residues. Between the trimmed V and J ends, which lost 7 bases and 5 bases, there was a span of 8 bases. Germline V lookup: CDR1 MNHEY, CDR2 SVGEGT. As DNA, the CDR3 is TGTGCCAGCAAGGAGCTGTATGGCTACACCTTC. As protein: CASKELYGYTF.

In this sample, this clonotype turned up a few times. The V gene is TRBV15, the J gene TRBJ2-1; 9 bases are a match to TRBD2. The J call may not be correct, given that the DNA end is closer to TRBJ2-5. Germline-derived CDR1 and CDR2 are LNHNV and YYDKDF (reference sequence). The CDR3 spans 17 residues. This CDR3 is CATSRDDLAGGQETQYF. The CDR3 DNA follows: TGTGCCACCAGCAGAGATGATCTCGCGGGGGGGCAAGAGACCCAGTACTTC.

The chain couples TRBV20-1 to TRBJ1-1; D ambiguous. The CDR3 loop spans 14 amino acids. V lost 2 bases and J 1 base, leaving 11 bases between the germline ends. Per the germline V gene, CDR1 is DFQATT and CDR2 is SNEGSKA (reference sequence). CDR3 DNA sequence: TGCAGTGCTAGACCCCCGGGAGCGAACACTGAAGCTTTCTTT. Its protein product is CSARPPGANTEAFF.

This clonotype was observed at least ten times. The chain combines TRBV6-2 or TRBV6-3 with TRBJ2-1; 7 nucleotides match TRBD2. This CDR3 contains 16 residues. Germline V lookup: CDR1 MNHEY, CDR2 SVGEGT. The ends lost 8 bases at V and 0 bases at J; junction bases unmatched: 10. CDR3 residues: CASSQRIAGSYNEQFF. The CDR3, as DNA: TGTGCCAGCTCGCAGCGAATAGCGGGCTCCTACAATGAGCAGTTCTTC.

This clonotype appeared a few times. The chain joins TRBV5-6 to TRBJ2-7, with 7 bases aligning to TRBD1. CDR3 length: 14 amino acids. J lost 6 bases, V lost 2 bases, and 8 bases had no gene match. The V gene's germline CDR1 is SGHDT and CDR2 YYEEEE. CDR3 DNA: TGTGCCAGCAGCTTTTTCCAGGGGGTAGCCGAGCAGTACTTC. Translated: CASSFFQGVAEQYF.

This clonotype was observed many times. The CDR3 loop is CASSPVAETFNEQFF. The CDR3 nucleotides read TGCGCCAGCAGCCCGGTAGCGGAGACATTCAATGAGCAGTTCTTC. The V gene is TRBV5-1, the J gene TRBJ2-1, with a weak D call TRBD2 (6 bases). The CDR3 runs 15 residues. V shed 4 bases and J shed 6 bases, with 17 bases lying between them. Germline V lookup: CDR1 SGHRS, CDR2 YFSETQ.

The V gene is TRBV5-6, the J gene TRBJ2-5; TRBD1 agrees at 9 bases. The J call may be wrong; the DNA end is better matched by TRBJ2-7. Germline V gives CDR1 SGHDT, CDR2 YYEEEE. The CDR3 length is 15 residues. CDR3 protein: CASSLGDREVYEQYF. The CDR3 bases are TGTGCCAGCAGCTTGGGGGACAGGGAGGTTTACGAGCAGTACTTC.

This clonotype was recorded many times. J is TRBJ2-5 and V is TRBV7-2; no definite D call. Germline V gives CDR1 SGHTA, CDR2 FQGNSA. Trimming cost V 5 bases and J 2 bases, with 18 bases left between them. This CDR3 has 16 residues. CDR3 nucleotide sequence: TGTGCCAGCAGCCCACTCTTTGGGGAAAGTCAAGAGACCCAGTACTTC. As protein: CASSPLFGESQETQYF. The whole variable domain, filled in from reference TRBV7-2 and TRBJ2-5, reads GAGVSQSPSNKVTEKGKDVELRCDPISGHTALYWYRQSLGQGLEFLIYFQGNSAPDKSGLPSDRFSAERTGGSVSTLTIQRTQQEDSAVYLCASSPLFGESQETQYFGPGTRLLVL.

This clonotype has only a few counts. The chain joins TRBV29-1 to TRBJ2-5; tentatively, D is TRBD1 or TRBD2 (5 bases each). The CDR3 covers 15 residues. Germline V CDR1 and CDR2: SQVTM, ANQGSEA. The V and J ends lost 5 bases and 3 bases respectively, with 19 bases between them. The CDR3 coding sequence is TGCAGCGTTCTGTTGGTGGGGGTAGGGGAAGAGACCCAGTACTTC. It codes for CSVLLVGVGEETQYF. The variable domain in full, completed from reference TRBV29-1 and TRBJ2-5, reads SAVISQKPSRDICQRGTSLTIQCQVDSQVTMMFWYRQQPGQSLTLIATANQGSEATYESGFVIDKFPISRPNLTFSTLTVSNMSPEDSSIYLCSVLLVGVGEETQYFGPGTRLLVL.